These T cell receptor beta chains were read from a single sample in a study of blood T cell repertoires in COVID-19. The assay was immunoSEQ multiplex PCR, and TCRdb's table has in-frame clones only and misses some. The sample consists of a few hundred thousand clones, just over 90% of them appearing once. The sequenced material came from PBMCs or T cells enriched from blood (not recorded which). All receptors come from a woman between 40 and 50 years old who had been exposed to COVID-19. Each CDR3 is given with its conserved first and last residue. D genes are given only for firm matches. Where a row states a size, it is once, few, many or the class of an expanded clone; other rows omit it.

>-|TRBD1|TRBV2|TRBJ1-6|15
TGTGCCAGCAGACCGGGACAGGGGTCAAGTTCACCCCTCCACTTT
CASRPGQGSSSPLHF
>-|-|TRBV13|TRBJ1-2|13
TGTGCCAGCAGCTTAGGACAGAACTATGGCTACACCTTC
CASSLGQNYGYTF
>-|-|TRBV7-2|TRBJ1-1|15
TGTGCCAGCAGCTTAGTCCCTAATCCGAACACTGAAGCTTTCTTT
CASSLVPNPNTEAFF
>-|TRBD1|TRBV9|TRBJ1-6|13
TGTGCCAGCAGCGAGAGACAGGGCTCACCCCTCCACTTT
CASSERQGSPLHF
>-|-|TRBV18|TRBJ2-3|13
TGTGCCAGCTCACCCCCCGCCCGGGATACGCAGTATTTT
CASSPPARDTQYF
>-|-|TRBV30|TRBJ2-2|12
TGTGCCTGGGGTCCTCCTATCGGGGAGCTGTTTTTT
CAWGPPIGELFF
>-|-|TRBV6-2/TRBV6-3|TRBJ1-2|16
TGTGCCAGCAGCGAGTCGCCTAATACAGGGAGATCCGGCTACACCTTC
CASSESPNTGRSGYTF
>-|TRBD1|TRBV5-6|TRBJ2-7|14
TGTGCCAGCAGCTTACCGGGACAGCACTACGAGCAGTACTTC
CASSLPGQHYEQYF
>few|-|TRBV9|TRBJ2-7|14
TGTGCCAGCAGCGTAGTAGAGCAATCCTACGAGCAGTACTTC
CASSVVEQSYEQYF
>-|TRBD1|TRBV7-9|TRBJ2-3|13
TGTGCCAGCAGGAGGACAGGGACAGATACGCAGTATTTT
CASRRTGTDTQYF
>-|-|TRBV10-3|TRBJ1-1|16
TGTGCCATCAGCCCTCGGGCCCCAAGGGAGGGCACTGAAGCTTTCTTT
CAISPRAPREGTEAFF
>-|-|TRBV30|TRBJ1-1|12
TGTGCCTGGAGTGATTGGGGGGCTGAAGCTTTCTTT
CAWSDWGAEAFF
>-|-|TRBV4-1|TRBJ1-1|13
TGCGCCAGCAAGGCGGGATTGAACACTGAAGCTTTCTTT
CASKAGLNTEAFF
>-|TRBD2|TRBV5-1|TRBJ2-1|13
TGCGCCAGCCGGACTAGCGGGAGCAATGAGCAGTTCTTC
CASRTSGSNEQFF
>-|-|TRBV2|TRBJ1-2|15
TGTGCCAGCAAGCGGGTTCAACAGACTAACTATGGCTACACCTTC
CASKRVQQTNYGYTF
>-|-|TRBV27|TRBJ1-2|14
TGTGCCAGCAGTTTTCTTCCTGGACTCTATGGCTACACCTTC
CASSFLPGLYGYTF
>-|TRBD2|TRBV5-1|TRBJ2-4|13
TGCGCCAGCAGCTTTGGGGGAGGGAACATTCAGTACTTC
CASSFGGGNIQYF